The 25 T cell receptor beta chains reported below all come from one sample, sequenced in a study of T-cell reconstitution after alpha-beta-depleted transplantation in children. A TCRbeta library incorporating unique molecular identifiers was prepared. TCRdb reprocessed the PCR reads with MiXCR, giving one entry per CDR3 protein. The sample yields a few hundred thousand distinct CDR3 sequences, 10% to 15% seen once. Sequences were derived from PBMCs, mostly from graft donor cells, sampled 360 days after TCRalphabeta/CD19-depleted stem cell transplant. The receptors come from a male patient between 10 and 17 years old who had a stem cell transplant for acute myeloid leukemia, so the T cells may come from the graft donor.

The gene calls are TRBV13 and TRBJ2-7; D possibly uses TRBD1 or TRBD2 (6 bases each). Trimming stripped 2 bases from V and 3 bases from J, with 11 bases between. The CDR3 runs 14 residues. Germline V gene data show CDR1 as PRHDT and CDR2 as FYEKMQ (reference sequence). The CDR3 nucleotides read TGTGCCAGCAGCTTACAGGGGAGGAACTACGAGCAGTACTTC. It specifies CASSLQGRNYEQYF. Full variable domain (rest looked up from reference TRBV13 and TRBJ2-7): AAGVIQSPRHLIKEKRETATLKCYPIPRHDTVYWYQQGPGQDPQFLISFYEKMQSDKGSIPDRFSAQQFSDYHSELNMSSLELGDSALYFCASSLQGRNYEQYFGPGTRLTVT.

Ten or more counts support this clonotype. This chain joins TRBV7-2 and TRBJ2-1, with 10 bases lining up with TRBD2. Germline V gives CDR1 SGHTA, CDR2 FQGNSA. Trimming removed 6 bases from V and 9 bases from J; junction bases left unmatched: 20. The CDR3 is 18 amino acids. The CDR3 is CASSHSNIWLAGEREQFF. The CDR3 DNA is TGTGCCAGCAGTCACTCCAACATTTGGCTAGCGGGAGAGCGTGAGCAGTTCTTC.

The chain recombines TRBV30 with TRBJ1-2; D unclear. Trimming removed 5 bases from V and 6 bases from J, with 16 bases in between. Germline CDR1 GTSNPN, CDR2 SVGIG (reference sequence). The CDR3 runs to 13 residues. The CDR3 sequence is CAWGRGVTDGYTF. CDR3 bases: TGTGCCTGGGGGCGGGGAGTTACGGATGGCTACACCTTC.

This clonotype was picked up a small number of times. V usage is TRBV20-1 and J usage is TRBJ2-7, with no clear D. Trimming took off 6 bases at V and 10 bases at J, with 16 bases between the two ends. Looked up from germline, CDR1 is DFQATT and CDR2 is SNEGSKA (reference sequence). The CDR3 is 11 residues long. CDR3 nucleotides: TGCAGTGCCACAAAGTTCGGTGCTCAGTACTTC. Encoded protein: CSATKFGAQYF.

The sample holds many counts of this clonotype. The chain employs TRBV27 and TRBJ1-5; D is ambiguous. CDR1 MNHEY and CDR2 SMNVEV come from the germline V gene (reference sequence). This CDR3 comprises 14 residues. The ends were cut back, 1 base at V and 4 bases at J, with 8 bases in the middle. This chain's CDR3 is CASSLLLGNQPQHF. CDR3 DNA: TGTGCCAGCAGTTTATTACTAGGAAATCAGCCCCAGCATTTT.

This clonotype was counted ten times or more. V usage is TRBV10-3 and J usage is TRBJ2-5, with 10 bases identical to TRBD2. The CDR3 contains 15 residues. Per germline, CDR1 ENHRY and CDR2 SYGVKD. V dropped 7 bases and J dropped 5; count of bases not matched to a gene: 10. This chain's CDR3 is CAINAGTSDRETQYF. The CDR3, as DNA: TGTGCCATCAACGCAGGGACTAGCGATCGGGAGACCCAGTACTTC.

The V and J genes are TRBV25-1 and TRBJ2-7, with D uncertain. Germline V CDR1 and CDR2: MGHDK, SYGVNS. The CDR3 extends over 10 amino acids. Trimming pared 6 bases from V and 6 bases from J, leaving 6 bases between. CDR3 coding DNA: TGTGCCAGCAGAAGACCCGAGCAGTACTTC. This encodes CASRRPEQYF.

The chain joins TRBV7-9 to TRBJ1-2, with D uncertain. The ends were cut back, 2 bases at V and 2 bases at J, with 9 bases in the middle. This CDR3 has 14 amino acids. Per germline, CDR1 SEHNR and CDR2 FQNEAQ (reference sequence). CDR3 amino acids: CASSLRVPNYGYTF. The CDR3 DNA reads TGTGCCAGCAGCTTACGAGTGCCCAACTATGGCTACACCTTC.

V gene TRBV5-1 combines with J gene TRBJ1-5; 8 nucleotides match TRBD1. J was trimmed by 0 bases and V by 1 base; bases with no gene match: 3. This CDR3 has 16 amino acids. CDR1 is SGHRS and CDR2 is YFSETQ in the germline V gene. The CDR3 nucleotides read TGCGCCAGCAGCTTGCGGGACAGGCTTAGCAATCAGCCCCAGCATTTT. It is translated as CASSLRDRLSNQPQHF.

This clonotype appeared once. This sequence joins TRBV7-2 and TRBJ2-6, with D maybe TRBD1 (5 bases). Germline assignment: CDR1 SGHTA and CDR2 FQGNSA. The CDR3 totals 15 residues. The V gene lost 11 bases and the J gene lost 0 bases, with 14 bases spanning the gap. The CDR3 loop reads CALRQFISGANVLTF. CDR3 DNA sequence: TGTGCCCTTCGACAGTTCATCTCTGGGGCCAACGTCCTGACTTTC.

The chain couples TRBV15 to TRBJ2-7, with 14 bases matching TRBD2. CDR1 and CDR2 from the germline V gene are LNHNV and YYDKDF (reference sequence). V lost 5 bases to trimming and J lost 4 bases; unmatched junction nucleotides: 10. The CDR3 length is 17 residues. DNA for the CDR3: TGTGCCACCAGCGGTGGGACTAGCGGGAGTTTTCTTTACGAGCAGTACTTC. Amino acid sequence: CATSGGTSGSFLYEQYF.

The genes are TRBV5-1 and TRBJ1-5; the match to TRBD1 covers 8 bases. With 1 base clipped from V and 7 bases from J, the junction kept 7 bases outside the gene matches. The CDR3 sequence is 15 residues long. Germline CDR1 is SGHRS and CDR2 is YFSETQ. CDR3 region: CASSLSSGGRQPQHF. The CDR3 nucleotides are TGCGCCAGCAGCTTGTCGTCAGGGGGCAGGCAGCCCCAGCATTTT.

This clonotype occurred many times. The J gene is TRBJ2-3, the V gene TRBV20-1, with 7 bases identical to TRBD1. Trimming removed 0 bases from V and 6 bases from J; junction bases left unmatched: 15. The CDR3 runs 17 residues. Per germline, CDR1 DFQATT and CDR2 SNEGSKA (reference sequence). The CDR3 region has the DNA TGCAGTGCTAGAGATGTACAGGGGCTCTCCCTTAGGGATACGCAGTATTTT. Amino acids: CSARDVQGLSLRDTQYF.

This clonotype was counted between two and nine times. The chain links TRBV4-3 to TRBJ2-1, with 12 bases aligning to TRBD2. Germline CDR1 and CDR2: LGHNA and YSLEER. With 5 bases clipped from V and 8 bases from J, the junction kept 10 bases outside the gene matches. This CDR3 comprises 16 residues. The CDR3 reads CASSSRLAGEGDEQFF. For the CDR3, the DNA is TGCGCCAGCAGCTCCAGACTAGCGGGAGAAGGGGATGAGCAGTTCTTC.

This clonotype has only a few counts. The DNA for the CDR3 is TGTGCCAGCAGTTTAGGACTAGCGGGACAGTTCTTC. Protein sequence: CASSLGLAGQFF. The chain combines TRBV12-3 or TRBV12-4 with TRBJ2-1; 11 bases line up with TRBD2. The J segment lost 13 bases and the V segment lost 1 base, leaving 0 bases of the junction unmatched. The CDR3 runs to 12 residues.

At least ten counts were recorded for this clonotype. CDR3 nucleotides: TGCGCCAGCAGCACCGTTGTCGCGGGAGCTAGCCGTGAGCAGTTCTTC. It encodes CASSTVVAGASREQFF. The V call is TRBV4-1, the J call TRBJ2-1; 7 bases are a match to TRBD2. Germline V gene sequence: CDR1 MGHRA, CDR2 YSYEKL. J gave up 9 bases and V 5 bases, and 16 bases lay outside the gene matches. The CDR3 spans 16 residues.

There are many counts of this clonotype. The J gene is TRBJ2-1, the V gene TRBV29-1; D unclear. V was shortened by 2 bases and J by 5 bases, with 13 bases between the two germline ends. CDR1 is SQVTM and CDR2 is ANQGSEA in the germline V gene. The CDR3 loop spans 14 amino acids. The CDR3 loop is CSVEHRAKNNEQFF. The CDR3 DNA reads TGCAGCGTTGAACACAGAGCAAAAAACAATGAGCAGTTCTTC.

This clonotype was observed a handful of times. The CDR3 loop reads CASSQGRETELIQYF. The CDR3 DNA is TGTGCCAGCAGTCAGGGCAGAGAAACAGAACTCATTCAGTACTTC. The chain employs TRBV7-9 and TRBJ2-4, with a weak D call TRBD1 (5 bases). V lost 6 bases to trimming and J lost 9 bases, with 21 bases between them. This CDR3 has 15 residues. Looked up from germline, CDR1 is SEHNR and CDR2 is FQNEAQ (reference sequence).

This clonotype was observed a handful of times. The junction departs from germline at one end; a sequencing error may be responsible. The V gene is TRBV4-3, the J gene TRBJ2-7, with D perhaps TRBD1 (6 bases). CDR3 size: 13 residues. Germline V CDR1 and CDR2: LGHNA, YSLEER. The CDR3 DNA reads as TGCGCCAGCAGCCAACTACCGGGACAACGTTTAGTCTTC. Its translation: CASSQLPGQRLVF.

Many counts were recorded for this clonotype. The chain has TRBV5-5 and TRBJ2-7; TRBD2 agrees at 7 bases. The junction had 6 bases not matched to a gene; V was cut back by 4 bases and J by 2 bases. CDR3 length equals 14 residues. In germline, CDR1 is SGHKS, CDR2 YYEKEE (reference sequence). CDR3 nucleotide sequence: TGTGCCAGCAGCGTAGCGGGCGGGGCCTACGAGCAGTACTTC. It is translated as CASSVAGGAYEQYF.

This clonotype was seen ten or more times. CDR3 in DNA: TGTGCCAGCAGCGTCGGACGTTGGGGAGATACGCAGTATTTT. The encoded protein is CASSVGRWGDTQYF. The chain couples TRBV7-8 to TRBJ2-3; D not certain. V lost 5 bases, J lost 5 bases, and 14 bases lay in between. This CDR3 has 14 amino acids. Germline lookup yields CDR1 SGHVS and CDR2 FQNEAQ. The complete variable domain, with remaining parts taken from reference TRBV7-8 and TRBJ2-3, reads GAGVSQSPRYKVAKRGQDVALRCDPISGHVSLFWYQQALGQGPEFLTYFQNEAQLDKSGLPSDRFFAERPEGSVSTLKIQRTQQEDSAVYLCASSVGRWGDTQYFGPGTRLTVL.

The genes are TRBV28 and TRBJ1-1, with D hard to call. This CDR3 has 14 residues. V lost 3 bases, J lost 0 bases, and 8 bases lay in between. Germline lookup yields CDR1 MDHEN and CDR2 SYDVKM. The CDR3: CASSLRHMNTEAFF. CDR3 DNA: TGTGCCAGCAGTTTGCGACACATGAACACTGAAGCTTTCTTT.

The chain employs TRBV4-1 and TRBJ2-7; 8 positions agree with TRBD2. The V gene end was trimmed by 0 bases and the J gene end by 5 bases; junction bases not matched to a gene: 21. This CDR3 spans 20 amino acids. Germline V lookup: CDR1 MGHRA, CDR2 YSYEKL. Here the CDR3 reads CASSQDRPTGTRLGWDEQYF. The CDR3 DNA is TGCGCCAGCAGCCAAGACCGTCCCACCGGGACTAGGTTGGGGTGGGACGAGCAGTACTTC.

This clonotype was picked up a small number of times. The rearrangement links TRBV29-1 to TRBJ2-5; TRBD1 matches 7 bases. The CDR3 covers 16 residues. J was trimmed by 2 bases and V by 0 bases; bases with no gene match: 9. Germline values: CDR1 SQVTM, CDR2 ANQGSEA. The CDR3 DNA reads TGCAGCGTTGAAGACCCTAGAGGGGGCGGACAAGAGACCCAGTACTTC. Encoded protein: CSVEDPRGGGQETQYF.

This clonotype was observed many times. The CDR3 sequence: CASSHEGTDTQYF. The CDR3 nucleotides are TGCGCCAGCAGCCACGAGGGCACAGATACGCAGTATTTT. The rearrangement joins TRBV4-3 to TRBJ2-3; D is undetermined. Trimming stripped 3 bases from V and 1 base from J, with 5 bases between. Per the germline V gene, CDR1 is LGHNA and CDR2 is YSLEER. The CDR3 has 13 amino acids.